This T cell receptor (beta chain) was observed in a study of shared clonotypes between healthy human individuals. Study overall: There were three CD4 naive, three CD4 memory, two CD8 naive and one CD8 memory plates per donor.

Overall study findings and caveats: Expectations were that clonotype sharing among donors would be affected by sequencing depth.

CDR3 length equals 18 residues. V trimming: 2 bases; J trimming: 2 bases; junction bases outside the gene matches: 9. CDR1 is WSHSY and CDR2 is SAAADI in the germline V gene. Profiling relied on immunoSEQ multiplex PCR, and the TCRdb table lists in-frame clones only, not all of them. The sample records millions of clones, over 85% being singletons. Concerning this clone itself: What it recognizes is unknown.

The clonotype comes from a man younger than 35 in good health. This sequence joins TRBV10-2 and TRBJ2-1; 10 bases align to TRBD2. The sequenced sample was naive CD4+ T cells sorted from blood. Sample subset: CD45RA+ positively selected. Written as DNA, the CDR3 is TGCGCCAGCAGTGAGAGGGTTACTAGCGGGATTGCCTACAATGAGCAGTTCTTC. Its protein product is CASSERVTSGIAYNEQFF.